This T cell receptor (beta chain) was retrieved from a study of technical replicates of blood from a few donors. This clone occurred a few times. Measured with immunoSEQ multiplex PCR; TCRdb has only the in-frame clones, and not every one. The sample holds over 55,000 clones, 85% to 90% seen once. V was trimmed by 3 bases and J by 8 bases, leaving 11 bases between them. This CDR3 spans 13 amino acids. Germline V lookup: CDR1 SQVTM, CDR2 ANQGSEA. The receptor was isolated from a human donor in good health. Some clones in this sample may be carry-over from other donors' samples. The sequenced sample was PBMCs. V usage is TRBV29-1 and J usage is TRBJ1-6; tentatively, D is TRBD1 (5 bases). This chain's CDR3 is CSVETEPYSPLHF. The CDR3 DNA sequence: TGCAGCGTTGAGACAGAGCCTTATTCACCCCTCCACTTT.